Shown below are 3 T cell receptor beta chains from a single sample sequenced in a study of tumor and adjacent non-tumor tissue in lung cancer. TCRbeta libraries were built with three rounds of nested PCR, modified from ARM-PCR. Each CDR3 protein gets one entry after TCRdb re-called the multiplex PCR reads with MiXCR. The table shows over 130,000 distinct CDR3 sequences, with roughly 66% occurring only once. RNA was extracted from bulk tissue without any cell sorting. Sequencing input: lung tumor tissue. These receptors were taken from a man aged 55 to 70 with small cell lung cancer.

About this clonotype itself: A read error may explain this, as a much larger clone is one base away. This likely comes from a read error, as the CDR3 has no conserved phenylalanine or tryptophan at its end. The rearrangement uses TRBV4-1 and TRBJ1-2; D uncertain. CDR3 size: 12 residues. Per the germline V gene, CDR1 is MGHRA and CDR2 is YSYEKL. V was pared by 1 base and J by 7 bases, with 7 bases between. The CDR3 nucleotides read TGCGCCAGCAGCCAAGTAGGGAGTGGCTACACCTCC. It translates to CASSQVGSGYTS.

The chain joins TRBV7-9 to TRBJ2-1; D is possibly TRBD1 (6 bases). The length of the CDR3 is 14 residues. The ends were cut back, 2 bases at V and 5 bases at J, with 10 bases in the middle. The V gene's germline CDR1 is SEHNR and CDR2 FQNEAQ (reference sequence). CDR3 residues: CASSLTRGHNEQFF. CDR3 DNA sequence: TGTGCCAGCAGCTTAACCAGGGGCCACAATGAGCAGTTCTTC.

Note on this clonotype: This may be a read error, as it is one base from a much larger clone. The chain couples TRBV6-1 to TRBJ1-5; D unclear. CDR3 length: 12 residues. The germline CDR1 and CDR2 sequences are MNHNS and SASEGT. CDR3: CDSSEFTSLQHF. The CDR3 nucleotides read TGTGACAGCAGTGAATTTACCTCCCTACAGCATTTT.